The text below deals with one TCR beta chain. Its antigen is currently unknown. Some clones are missing from TCRdb's copy, which holds only in-frame ones; the method was immunoSEQ multiplex PCR. This table has about 43,000 clones, 90% to 95% appearing once. This entry belongs to a study of cytomegalovirus exposure and HLA in healthy donors. This CDR3 spans 16 amino acids. After removal of 1 base from V and 1 base from J, the junction contained 3 bases not matched to a gene. Germline V lookup: CDR1 MNHNS, CDR2 SASEGT. Study results and limitations: The study designated 150 or so TCR beta chains cytomegalovirus-associated. The classifier, whose performance was assessed in both the original and validation cohorts, reportedly diagnosed cytomegalovirus status with high specificity and sensitivity.

The TCR originated in a man in his late teens or twenties in good health and CMV-seronegative. Sequencing input: PBMCs. This sequence joins TRBV6-1 and TRBJ2-2; 7 bases line up with TRBD2. The CDR3 DNA follows: TGTGCCAGCAGTGAAGTTTTAGCGGGGAACACCGGGGAGCTGTTTTTT. It specifies CASSEVLAGNTGELFF.